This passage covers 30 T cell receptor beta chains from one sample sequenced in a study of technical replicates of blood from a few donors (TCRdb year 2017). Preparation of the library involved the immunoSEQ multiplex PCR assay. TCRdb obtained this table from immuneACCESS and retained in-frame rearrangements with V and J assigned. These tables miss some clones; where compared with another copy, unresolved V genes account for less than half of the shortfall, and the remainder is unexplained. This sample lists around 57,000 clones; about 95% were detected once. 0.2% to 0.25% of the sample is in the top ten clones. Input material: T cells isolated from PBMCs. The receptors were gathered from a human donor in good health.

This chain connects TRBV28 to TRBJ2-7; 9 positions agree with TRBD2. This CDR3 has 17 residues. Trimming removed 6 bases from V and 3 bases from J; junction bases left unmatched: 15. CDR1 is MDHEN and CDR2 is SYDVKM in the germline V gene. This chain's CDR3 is CASSSPSGLAGGYEQYF. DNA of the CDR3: TGTGCCAGCAGCTCACCCTCGGGACTAGCTGGAGGCTACGAGCAGTACTTC.

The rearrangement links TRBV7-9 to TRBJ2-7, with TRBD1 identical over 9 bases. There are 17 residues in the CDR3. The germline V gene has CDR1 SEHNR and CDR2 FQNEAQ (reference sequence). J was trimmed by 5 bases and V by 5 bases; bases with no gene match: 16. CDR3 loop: CASSPPFRDRVFHEQYF. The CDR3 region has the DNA TGTGCCAGCAGCCCTCCCTTCCGGGACAGGGTTTTCCACGAGCAGTACTTC.

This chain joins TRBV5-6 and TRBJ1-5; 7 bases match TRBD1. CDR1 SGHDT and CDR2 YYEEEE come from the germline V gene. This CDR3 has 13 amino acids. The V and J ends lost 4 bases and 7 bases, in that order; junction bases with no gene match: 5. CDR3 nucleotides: TGTGCCAGCAGCCCGGGACAGACCCAGCCCCAGCATTTT. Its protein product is CASSPGQTQPQHF. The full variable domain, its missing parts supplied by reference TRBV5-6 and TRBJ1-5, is DAGVTQSPTHLIKTRGQQVTLRCSPKSGHDTVSWYQQALGQGPQFIFQYYEEEERQRGNFPDRFSGHQFPNYSSELNVNALLLGDSALYLCASSPGQTQPQHFGDGTRLSIL.

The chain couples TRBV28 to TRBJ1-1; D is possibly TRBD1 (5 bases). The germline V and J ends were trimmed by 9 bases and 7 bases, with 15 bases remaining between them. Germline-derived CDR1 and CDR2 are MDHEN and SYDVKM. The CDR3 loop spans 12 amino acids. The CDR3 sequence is CASNWGVGEAFF. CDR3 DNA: TGTGCCAGTAACTGGGGCGTTGGTGAAGCTTTCTTT.

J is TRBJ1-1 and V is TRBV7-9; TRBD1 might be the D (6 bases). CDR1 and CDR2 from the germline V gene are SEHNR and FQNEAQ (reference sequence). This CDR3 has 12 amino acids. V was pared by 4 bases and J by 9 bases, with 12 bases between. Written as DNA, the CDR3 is TGTGCCAGCAGCTCCCGACAGGCTCAAGCTTTCTTT. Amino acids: CASSSRQAQAFF.

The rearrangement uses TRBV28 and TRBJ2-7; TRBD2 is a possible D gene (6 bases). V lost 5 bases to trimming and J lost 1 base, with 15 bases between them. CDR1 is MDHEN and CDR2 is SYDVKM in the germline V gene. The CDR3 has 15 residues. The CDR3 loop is CASSQLGLGSYEQYF. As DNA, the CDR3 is TGTGCCAGCAGTCAGCTGGGACTTGGTTCCTACGAGCAGTACTTC.

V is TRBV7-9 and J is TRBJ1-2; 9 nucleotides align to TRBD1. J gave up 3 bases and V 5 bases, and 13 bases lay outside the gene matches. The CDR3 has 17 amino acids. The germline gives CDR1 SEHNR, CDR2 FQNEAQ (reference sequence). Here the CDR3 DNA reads TGTGCCAGCAGCCCGGCCCCGGGACAGGGACTACACTATGGCTACACCTTC. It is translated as CASSPAPGQGLHYGYTF.

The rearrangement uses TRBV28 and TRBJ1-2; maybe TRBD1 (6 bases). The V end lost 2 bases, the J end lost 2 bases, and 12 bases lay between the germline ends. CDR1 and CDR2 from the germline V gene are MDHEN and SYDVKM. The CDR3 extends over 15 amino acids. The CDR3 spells CASSLQGNGNYGYTF. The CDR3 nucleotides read TGTGCCAGCAGTTTACAGGGGAATGGGAACTATGGCTACACCTTC.

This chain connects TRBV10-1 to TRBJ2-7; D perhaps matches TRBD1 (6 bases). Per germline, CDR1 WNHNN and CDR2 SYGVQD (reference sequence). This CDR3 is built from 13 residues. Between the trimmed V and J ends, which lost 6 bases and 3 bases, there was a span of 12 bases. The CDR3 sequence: CASSLQGFYEQYF. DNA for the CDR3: TGCGCCAGCAGCCTACAGGGCTTCTACGAGCAGTACTTC.

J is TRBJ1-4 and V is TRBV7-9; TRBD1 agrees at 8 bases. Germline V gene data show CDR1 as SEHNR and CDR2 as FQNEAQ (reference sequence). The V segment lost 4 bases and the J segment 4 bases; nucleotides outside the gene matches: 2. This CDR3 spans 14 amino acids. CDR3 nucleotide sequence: TGTGCCAGCAGCTCAGGGGGCGGTAATGAAAAACTGTTTTTT. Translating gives CASSSGGGNEKLFF.

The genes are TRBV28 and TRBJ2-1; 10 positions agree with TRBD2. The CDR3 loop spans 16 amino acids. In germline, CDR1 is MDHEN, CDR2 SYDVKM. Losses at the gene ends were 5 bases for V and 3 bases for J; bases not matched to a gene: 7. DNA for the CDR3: TGTGCCAGCAGTGTCACGACTAGCGGGCTCTACAATGAGCAGTTCTTC. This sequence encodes CASSVTTSGLYNEQFF.

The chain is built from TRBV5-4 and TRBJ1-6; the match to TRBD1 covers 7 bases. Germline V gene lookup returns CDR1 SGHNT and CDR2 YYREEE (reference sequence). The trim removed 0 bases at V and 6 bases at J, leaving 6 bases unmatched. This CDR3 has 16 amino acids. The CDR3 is CASSLEGAMANSPLHF. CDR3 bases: TGTGCCAGCAGCTTGGAGGGGGCGATGGCTAATTCACCCCTCCACTTT.

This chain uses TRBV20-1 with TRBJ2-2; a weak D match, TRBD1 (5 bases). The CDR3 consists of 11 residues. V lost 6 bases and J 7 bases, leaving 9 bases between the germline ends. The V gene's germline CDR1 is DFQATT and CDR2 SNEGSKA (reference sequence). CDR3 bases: TGCAGTGCCGCAGGGAACGGGGAGCTGTTTTTT. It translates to CSAAGNGELFF.

CDR3 DNA sequence: TGCGCCAGCTCCGTGATAGGCCAGAGCGCAGATACGCAGTATTTT. It translates to CASSVIGQSADTQYF. V and J are TRBV5-1 and TRBJ2-3; D gene uncertain. Germline V gene data show CDR1 as SGHRS and CDR2 as YFSETQ. Trimming left V 7 bases short and J 4 bases short, with 19 bases between. This CDR3 region has 15 residues.

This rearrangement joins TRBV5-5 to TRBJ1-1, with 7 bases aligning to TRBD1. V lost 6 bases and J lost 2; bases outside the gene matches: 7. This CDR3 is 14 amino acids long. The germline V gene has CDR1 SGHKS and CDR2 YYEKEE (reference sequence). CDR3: CASNSGTVNTEAFF. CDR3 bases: TGTGCCAGCAACTCCGGGACAGTTAACACTGAAGCTTTCTTT.

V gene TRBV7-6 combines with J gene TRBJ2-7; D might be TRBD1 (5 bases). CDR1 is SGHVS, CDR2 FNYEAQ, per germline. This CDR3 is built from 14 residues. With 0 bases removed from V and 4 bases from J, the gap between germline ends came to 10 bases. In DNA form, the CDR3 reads TGTGCCAGCAGCTTAGCTCCTAGGACATACGAGCAGTACTTC. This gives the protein CASSLAPRTYEQYF.

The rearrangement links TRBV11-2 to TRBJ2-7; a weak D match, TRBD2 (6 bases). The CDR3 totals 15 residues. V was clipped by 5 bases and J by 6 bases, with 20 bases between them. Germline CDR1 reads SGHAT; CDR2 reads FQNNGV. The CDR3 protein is CASSPRTTVPSEQYF. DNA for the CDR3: TGTGCCAGCAGCCCCCGGACTACGGTCCCATCCGAGCAGTACTTC.

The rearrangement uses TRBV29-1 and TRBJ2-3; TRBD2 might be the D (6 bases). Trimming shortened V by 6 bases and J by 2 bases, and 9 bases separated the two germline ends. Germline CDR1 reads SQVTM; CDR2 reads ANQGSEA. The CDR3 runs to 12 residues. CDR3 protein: CSVTGDTDTQYF. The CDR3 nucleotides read TGCAGCGTGACGGGGGACACAGATACGCAGTATTTT.

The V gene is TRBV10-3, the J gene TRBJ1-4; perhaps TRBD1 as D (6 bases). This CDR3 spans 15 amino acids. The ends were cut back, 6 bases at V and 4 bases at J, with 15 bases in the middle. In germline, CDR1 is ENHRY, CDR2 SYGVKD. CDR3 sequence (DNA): TGTGCCATCAGCTACGAAACAGGGATTAATGAAAAACTGTTTTTT. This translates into CAISYETGINEKLFF.

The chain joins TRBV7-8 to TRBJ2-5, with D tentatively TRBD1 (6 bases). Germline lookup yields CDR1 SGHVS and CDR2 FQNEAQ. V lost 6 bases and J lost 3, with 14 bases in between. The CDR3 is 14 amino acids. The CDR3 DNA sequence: TGTGCCAGCAGGTACAGGGATGGAGAAGAGACCCAGTACTTC. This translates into CASRYRDGEETQYF.

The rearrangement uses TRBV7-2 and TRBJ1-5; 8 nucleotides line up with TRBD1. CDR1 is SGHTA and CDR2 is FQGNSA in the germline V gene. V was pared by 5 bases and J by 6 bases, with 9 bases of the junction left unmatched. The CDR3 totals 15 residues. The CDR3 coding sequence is TGTGCCAGCAGCCCACGGACAGGGAATGTTCAGCCCCAGCATTTT. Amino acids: CASSPRTGNVQPQHF.

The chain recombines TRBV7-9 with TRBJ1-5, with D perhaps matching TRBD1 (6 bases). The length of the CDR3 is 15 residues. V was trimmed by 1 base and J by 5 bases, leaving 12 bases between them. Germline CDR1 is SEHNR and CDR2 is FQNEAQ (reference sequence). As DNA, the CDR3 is TGTGCCAGCAGCTTAGGTTGGGGGCAGGATCAGCCCCAGCATTTT. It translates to CASSLGWGQDQPQHF.

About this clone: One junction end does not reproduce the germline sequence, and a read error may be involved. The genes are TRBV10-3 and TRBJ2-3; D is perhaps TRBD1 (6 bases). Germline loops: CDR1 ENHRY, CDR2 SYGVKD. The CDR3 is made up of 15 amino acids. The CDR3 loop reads CAISESALETGTQYF. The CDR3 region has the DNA TGTGCCATCAGTGAGTCAGCCCTGGAGACAGGTACGCAGTATTTT.

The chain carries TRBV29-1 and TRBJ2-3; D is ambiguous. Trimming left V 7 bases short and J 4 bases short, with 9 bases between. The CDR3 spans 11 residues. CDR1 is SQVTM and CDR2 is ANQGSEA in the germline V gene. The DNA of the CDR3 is TGCAGCGCCTTCTCTTCAGATACGCAGTATTTT. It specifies CSAFSSDTQYF.

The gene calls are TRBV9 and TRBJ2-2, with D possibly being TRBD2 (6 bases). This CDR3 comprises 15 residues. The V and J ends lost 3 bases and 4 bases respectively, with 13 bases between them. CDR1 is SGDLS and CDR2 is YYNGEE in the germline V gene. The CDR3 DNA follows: TGTGCCAGCAGCGCGGGACTGACGAGCACCGGGGAGCTGTTTTTT. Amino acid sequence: CASSAGLTSTGELFF.

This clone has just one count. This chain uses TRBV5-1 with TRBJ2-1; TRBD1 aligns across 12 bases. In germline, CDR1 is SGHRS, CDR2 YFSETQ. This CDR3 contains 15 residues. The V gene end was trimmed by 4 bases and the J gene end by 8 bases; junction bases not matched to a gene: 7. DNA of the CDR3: TGCGCCAGCAGCGGGGGGACAGGGGGCGCCGATGAGCAGTTCTTC. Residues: CASSGGTGGADEQFF. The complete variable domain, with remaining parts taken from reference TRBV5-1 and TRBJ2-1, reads KAGVTQTPRYLIKTRGQQVTLSCSPISGHRSVSWYQQTPGQGLQFLFEYFSETQRNKGNFPGRFSGRQFSNSRSEMNVSTLELGDSALYLCASSGGTGGADEQFFGPGTRLTVL.

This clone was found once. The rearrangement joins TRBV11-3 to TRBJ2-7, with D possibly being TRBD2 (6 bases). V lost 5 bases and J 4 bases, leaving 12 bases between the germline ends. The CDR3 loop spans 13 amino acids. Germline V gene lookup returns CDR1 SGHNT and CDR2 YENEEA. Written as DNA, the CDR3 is TGTGCCAGCAGCCCCCTGGAGGGGTACGAGCAGTACTTC. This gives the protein CASSPLEGYEQYF.

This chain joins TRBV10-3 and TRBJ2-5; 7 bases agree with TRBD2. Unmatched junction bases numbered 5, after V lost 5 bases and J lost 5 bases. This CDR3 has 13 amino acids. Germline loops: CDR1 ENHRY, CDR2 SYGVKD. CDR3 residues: CAISSSGSETQYF. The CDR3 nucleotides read TGTGCCATCAGTTCTAGCGGCTCGGAGACCCAGTACTTC.

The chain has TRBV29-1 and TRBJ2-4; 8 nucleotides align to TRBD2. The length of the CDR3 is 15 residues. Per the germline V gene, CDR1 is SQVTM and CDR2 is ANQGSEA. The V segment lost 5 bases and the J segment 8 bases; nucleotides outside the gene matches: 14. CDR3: CSVYQRETARDIQYF. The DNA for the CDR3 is TGCAGCGTTTATCAGCGGGAGACGGCGAGGGACATTCAGTACTTC.

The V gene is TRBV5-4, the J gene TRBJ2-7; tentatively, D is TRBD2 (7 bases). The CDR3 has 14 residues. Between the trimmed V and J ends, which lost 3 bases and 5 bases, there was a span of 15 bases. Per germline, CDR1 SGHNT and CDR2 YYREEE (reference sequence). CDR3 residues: CASSWGGGNDEQYF. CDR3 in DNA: TGTGCCAGCAGCTGGGGAGGGGGGAACGACGAGCAGTACTTC. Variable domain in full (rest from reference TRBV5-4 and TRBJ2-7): ETGVTQSPTHLIKTRGQQVTLRCSSQSGHNTVSWYQQALGQGPQFIFQYYREEENGRGNFPPRFSGLQFPNYSSELNVNALELDDSALYLCASSWGGGNDEQYFGPGTRLTVT.